This entry lists 21 T cell receptor beta chains sequenced from one sample in a study of early stage breast cancer tumors. Clones were sequenced by immunoSEQ multiplex PCR, and TCRdb holds only the in-frame ones, with some missing. Of about 41,000 clones in the sample, about 78% were seen once. The sequencing input was blood. The origin of the receptors is a person between 50 and 60 years old with breast cancer.

The CDR3 loop is CASSLAGGFSYEQYF. DNA of the CDR3: TGTGCCAGCAGCTTGGCCGGGGGTTTCTCCTACGAGCAGTACTTC. The V call is TRBV5-5, the J call TRBJ2-7; weak D call: TRBD2 (6 bases). The V gene's germline CDR1 is SGHKS and CDR2 YYEKEE (reference sequence). This CDR3 spans 15 amino acids. V was trimmed by 0 bases and J by 0 bases, leaving 10 bases between them.

The V gene is TRBV6-6, the J gene TRBJ1-2; D possibly corresponds to TRBD1 (5 bases). Trimming pared 6 bases from V and 4 bases from J, leaving 9 bases between. CDR3 length equals 12 residues. Germline-derived CDR1 and CDR2 are MNHNY and SVGAGI (reference sequence). The CDR3 coding sequence is TGTGCCAGCAGCCCCGGGGGCTATGGCTACACCTTC. It codes for CASSPGGYGYTF.

This clone showed up just a few times. CDR3 coding DNA: TGTGCCAGCAGCTTCGTCCAGTACCGGGACAGGGGTTGGAATGAGCAGTTCTTC. Its protein product is CASSFVQYRDRGWNEQFF. The rearrangement uses TRBV7-9 and TRBJ2-1; 10 nucleotides match TRBD1. The germline gives CDR1 SEHNR, CDR2 FQNEAQ (reference sequence). J lost 7 bases, V lost 3 bases, and 15 bases had no gene match. The CDR3 spans 18 residues.

This sequence joins TRBV28 and TRBJ1-1; 8 nucleotides align to TRBD1. The CDR3 extends over 14 amino acids. The ends lost 7 bases at V and 5 bases at J; junction bases unmatched: 9. The germline gives CDR1 MDHEN, CDR2 SYDVKM. Here the CDR3 DNA reads TGTGCCAGCATCGACAGGGGATTGGTGACTGAAGCTTTCTTT. It yields the protein CASIDRGLVTEAFF.

This chain links TRBV6-6 with TRBJ2-7, with 8 bases matching TRBD2. From germline, CDR1 is MNHNY and CDR2 SVGAGI (reference sequence). V gave up 0 bases and J gave up 0 bases; unmatched junction bases: 4. The CDR3 runs to 16 residues. This CDR3 is CASSYSGGELSYEQYV. As DNA, the CDR3 is TGTGCCAGCAGTTACTCCGGGGGGGAGCTCTCCTACGAGCAGTACGTC.

This clone has a single count. The CDR3 region has the DNA TGTGCCAGCAGTTCCCACACCTACGAGCAGTACTTC. Translation: CASSSHTYEQYF. This chain links TRBV28 with TRBJ2-7; D unresolved. This CDR3 has 12 residues. V dropped 4 bases and J dropped 2 bases, with 6 bases sitting between them. Germline CDR1 reads MDHEN; CDR2 reads SYDVKM.

V and J are TRBV11-3 and TRBJ2-3; no firm D call. V dropped 1 base and J dropped 2 bases, with 13 bases sitting between them. CDR3 size: 16 residues. Germline lookup yields CDR1 SGHNT and CDR2 YENEEA. The CDR3 DNA reads TGTGCCAGCAGCTTAGGCACTAACCAGAACACAGATACGCAGTATTTT. Its protein product is CASSLGTNQNTDTQYF.

The CDR3 nucleotides are TGTGCCAGCGCTGGACAGGGCTTGAACACTGAAGCTTTCTTT. Residues: CASAGQGLNTEAFF. The chain uses TRBV5-8 and TRBJ1-1; 8 bases match TRBD1. V shed 7 bases, J shed 0 bases, and the junction held 5 bases outside the gene matches. The germline gives CDR1 SGHTS, CDR2 YDEGEE. The CDR3 consists of 14 residues. The entire variable domain, with the rest obtained from reference TRBV5-8 and TRBJ1-1, is as follows: EAGVTQSPTHLIKTRGQQATLRCSPISGHTSVYWYQQALGLGLQFLLWYDEGEERNRGNFPPRFSGRQFPNYSSELNVNALELEDSALYLCASAGQGLNTEAFFGQGTRLTVV.

This rearrangement joins TRBV7-3 to TRBJ2-7; TRBD2 matches 7 bases. Unmatched junction bases numbered 5, after V lost 6 bases and J lost 3 bases. CDR3 length: 13 residues. Germline V CDR1 and CDR2: SGHTA, FQGTGA. In DNA, the CDR3 is TGTGCCAGCAGGTCCGGGACTAACTACGAGCAGTACTTC. Translation: CASRSGTNYEQYF.

The chain carries TRBV25-1 and TRBJ2-7; 8 nucleotides match TRBD1. This CDR3 region has 13 residues. Looked up from germline, CDR1 is MGHDK and CDR2 is SYGVNS. Losses at the gene ends were 6 bases for V and 4 bases for J; bases not matched to a gene: 5. CDR3 loop: CASSGTGFYEQYF. In DNA form, the CDR3 reads TGTGCCAGCAGCGGGACAGGTTTTTACGAGCAGTACTTC.

This chain links TRBV7-2 with TRBJ2-7; 8 bases agree with TRBD2. The CDR3 is made up of 15 amino acids. The trim removed 2 bases at V and 3 bases at J, leaving 6 bases unmatched. CDR1 and CDR2 from the germline V gene are SGHTA and FQGNSA. Here the CDR3 reads CASSLREGFVYEQYF. In nucleotides, the CDR3 is TGTGCCAGCAGCTTACGGGAGGGCTTTGTCTACGAGCAGTACTTC.

The chain links TRBV4-3 to TRBJ1-6; the match to TRBD1 covers 7 bases. There are 16 residues in the CDR3. CDR1 LGHNA and CDR2 YSLEER come from the germline V gene. The V and J ends lost 5 bases and 7 bases, in that order; junction bases with no gene match: 11. The CDR3 DNA reads TGCGCCAGCAGCGAAGGTACAGGGGCTCGAAATTCACCCCTCCACTTT. Residues: CASSEGTGARNSPLHF.

This sequence joins TRBV5-1 and TRBJ2-3; 7 positions match TRBD1. The CDR3 runs to 14 residues. Per germline, CDR1 SGHRS and CDR2 YFSETQ. V lost 4 bases and J lost 8; bases outside the gene matches: 10. CDR3 protein: CASSPAGGWGTQYF. DNA of the CDR3: TGCGCCAGCAGCCCGGCAGGGGGATGGGGTACGCAGTATTTT.

This chain links TRBV18 with TRBJ2-1; the match to TRBD2 covers 9 bases. The CDR3 length is 15 residues. The germline gives CDR1 KGHSH, CDR2 LQKENI. Trimming cost V 3 bases and J 6 bases; bases outside gene matches: 6. The DNA for the CDR3 is TGTGCCAGCTCACCGCAAGCGGGGGGCTTCAATGAGCAGTTCTTC. Its translation: CASSPQAGGFNEQFF. Variable domain in full (rest from reference TRBV18 and TRBJ2-1): NAGVMQNPRHLVRRRGQEARLRCSPMKGHSHVYWYRQLPEEGLKFMVYLQKENIIDESGMPKERFSAEFPKEGPSILRIQQVVRGDSAAYFCASSPQAGGFNEQFFGPGTRLTVL.

The chain uses TRBV19 and TRBJ2-3; 14 bases match TRBD2. The V and J ends lost 3 bases and 3 bases, in that order; junction bases with no gene match: 2. CDR1 is LNHDA, CDR2 SQIVND, per germline (reference sequence). The CDR3 spans 16 residues. CDR3 nucleotide sequence: TGTGCCAGTAGTATTGGGACTAGCGGGAGAACAGATACGCAGTATTTT. This encodes CASSIGTSGRTDTQYF. The complete variable domain, with remaining parts taken from reference TRBV19 and TRBJ2-3, reads DGGITQSPKYLFRKEGQNVTLSCEQNLNHDAMYWYRQDPGQGLRLIYYSQIVNDFQKGDIAEGYSVSREKKESFPLTVTSAQKNPTAFYLCASSIGTSGRTDTQYFGPGTRLTVL.

In nucleotides, the CDR3 is TGTGCCAGCAGCGTAGGGACAGGGGGAGGGACGCAGTATTTT. It is translated as CASSVGTGGGTQYF. The chain links TRBV9 to TRBJ2-3; 10 bases map to TRBD1. The CDR3 is made up of 14 amino acids. The V gene's germline CDR1 is SGDLS and CDR2 YYNGEE. V shed 0 bases, J shed 9 bases, and the junction held 4 bases outside the gene matches.

The CDR3 protein is CASSTQQGAEQPQHF. Written as DNA, the CDR3 is TGTGCCAGCAGCACGCAACAGGGGGCAGAACAGCCCCAGCATTTT. The rearrangement links TRBV7-2 to TRBJ1-5, with TRBD1 identical over 9 bases. Germline V gives CDR1 SGHTA, CDR2 FQGNSA. The V gene end was trimmed by 5 bases and the J gene end by 7 bases; junction bases not matched to a gene: 9. CDR3 length equals 15 residues.

The rearrangement links TRBV6-5 to TRBJ2-5, with TRBD1 identical over 8 bases. Trimming cost V 2 bases and J 4 bases; bases outside gene matches: 6. This CDR3 contains 15 residues. The germline CDR1 and CDR2 sequences are MNHEY and SVGAGI. The CDR3 region has the DNA TGTGCCAGCAGTTACGGGCAGGGGGCTAGAGAGACCCAGTACTTC. As protein: CASSYGQGARETQYF.

The genes are TRBV4-3 and TRBJ1-2, with D perhaps TRBD1 (6 bases). V lost 0 bases, J lost 8 bases, and 10 bases lay in between. The CDR3 sequence is 13 residues long. Germline V gene lookup returns CDR1 LGHNA and CDR2 YSLEER. CDR3 DNA sequence: TGCGCCAGCAGCCAAGATGGACAGCAAGGCTACACCTTC. It yields the protein CASSQDGQQGYTF.

The chain is built from TRBV19 and TRBJ2-1, with D perhaps matching TRBD1 (5 bases). The V end was cut by 3 bases, the J end by 10 bases, with 10 bases between. Germline V CDR1 and CDR2: LNHDA, SQIVND (reference sequence). This CDR3 spans 12 amino acids. DNA for the CDR3: TGTGCCAGTAGTATGAGAAGGGGCGAGCAGTTCTTC. Its protein is CASSMRRGEQFF.

The CDR3 spells CASSLGQSPVREKLFF. The CDR3 DNA follows: TGCGCCAGCAGCTTGGGACAGAGCCCAGTTAGGGAAAAACTGTTTTTT. The J gene is TRBJ1-4, the V gene TRBV5-1, with D possibly TRBD1 on 5 matching bases. The length of the CDR3 is 16 residues. Per germline, CDR1 SGHRS and CDR2 YFSETQ. The V end lost 0 bases, the J end lost 8 bases, and 17 bases lay between the germline ends.